The table lists the clone carrying this T cell receptor beta chain with a few counts. The germline gives CDR1 MDHEN, CDR2 SYDVKM. The CDR3 is made up of 14 amino acids. V was shortened by 5 bases and J by 3 bases, with 10 bases between the two germline ends. This entry comes from a study of beta chain features in type 1 diabetes. Background on the study: Taken together, all samples contributed 107,917,701 examined sorted cells.

The entirety of the isolated RNA underwent reverse transcription, so expressed TCRB transcripts were sequenced. TCRdb's table, derived via immunoSEQ multiplex PCR, lists solely in-frame clones and lacks some. The sample shows under 350,000 clones, roughly 8% of them seen only once. Every sorted population was more than 98% pure. The chain links TRBV28 to TRBJ2-2, with no clear D. Sequencing was performed on central memory CD4+ T cells from blood. The TCR originated in a woman under 30 in good health. CDR3 in amino acids: CASSLLSYTGELFF. In nucleotides, the CDR3 is TGTGCCAGCAGTCTTTTATCATACACCGGGGAGCTGTTTTTT.